Following are 24 T cell receptor beta chains from one sample sequenced in a study of T cells after yellow fever vaccination. MiXCR, applied by TCRdb to the 5' RACE reads, yields one record per CDR3 protein. There are hundreds of thousands of distinct CDR3 sequences in the sample; roughly 9.4% occur only once, and more than 15% lies in the top ten. This material consisted of PBMCs, taken on the day of the first yellow fever vaccination. Receptors originate from a young man who received the YFV17D yellow fever vaccine.

The chain links TRBV9 to TRBJ1-6; D gene ambiguous. CDR3 length equals 15 residues. Germline values: CDR1 SGDLS, CDR2 YYNGEE. V dropped 3 bases and J dropped 0 bases, with 7 bases sitting between them. The CDR3 DNA is TGTGCCAGCAGCGCGGACGTCTCCTATAATTCACCCCTCCACTTT. Translation: CASSADVSYNSPLHF.

A few counts support this clonotype. The J gene is TRBJ1-2, the V gene TRBV7-2, with D hard to call. The CDR3 is 12 residues long. Germline V gene sequence: CDR1 SGHTA, CDR2 FQGNSA. Trimming stripped 3 bases from V and 5 bases from J, with 7 bases between. DNA of the CDR3: TGTGCCAGCAGCTTTATGCCTTATGGCTACACCTTC. Encoded protein: CASSFMPYGYTF.

The chain carries TRBV27 and TRBJ1-1; D is ambiguous. V lost 3 bases and J 0 bases, leaving 5 bases between the germline ends. Germline V gives CDR1 MNHEY, CDR2 SMNVEV (reference sequence). The CDR3 covers 13 residues. The CDR3: CASSFLMNTEAFF. The CDR3 DNA reads as TGTGCCAGCAGTTTTCTGATGAACACTGAAGCTTTCTTT.

The table lists this clonotype with a few counts. The chain joins TRBV4-3 to TRBJ2-3; 11 bases line up with TRBD2. The CDR3 covers 17 residues. Trimming removed 0 bases from V and 2 bases from J; junction bases left unmatched: 4. Germline CDR1 reads LGHNA; CDR2 reads YSLEER. CDR3 residues: CASSQESGLAATDTQYF. The CDR3 bases are TGCGCCAGCAGCCAAGAGTCGGGACTAGCGGCCACAGATACGCAGTATTTT.

This clonotype was counted many times. J is TRBJ2-2 and V is TRBV9; either TRBD1 or TRBD2 may supply D (6 bases each). V gave up 4 bases and J gave up 3 bases, with 19 bases separating them. Germline CDR1 SGDLS, CDR2 YYNGEE. CDR3 length equals 17 residues. The CDR3 loop reads CASSLKKRGVDTGELFF. The DNA for the CDR3 is TGTGCCAGCAGCTTAAAGAAAAGGGGGGTAGACACCGGGGAGCTGTTTTTT.

This clonotype was detected many times. The rearrangement links TRBV3-1 to TRBJ1-2; 9 bases map to TRBD1. The trim removed 4 bases at V and 7 bases at J, leaving 7 bases unmatched. Germline loops: CDR1 LGHDT, CDR2 YNNKEL (reference sequence). The CDR3 runs 14 residues. The CDR3 sequence is CASSLDRGMSGYTF. The DNA of the CDR3 is TGTGCCAGCAGCCTTGACAGGGGGATGAGTGGCTACACCTTC.

This clonotype was observed a handful of times. This chain links TRBV3-1 with TRBJ2-1; D is possibly TRBD1 or TRBD2 (5 bases each). This CDR3 has 14 residues. Germline CDR1 LGHDT, CDR2 YNNKEL (reference sequence). V was pared by 3 bases and J by 5 bases, with 11 bases between. CDR3 coding DNA: TGTGCCAGCAGCCAGAGGGACGTGCACAATGAGCAGTTCTTC. Protein: CASSQRDVHNEQFF.

This clonotype was recorded a few times. The chain carries TRBV24-1 and TRBJ2-5, with D tentatively TRBD2 (5 bases). The V and J ends lost 9 bases and 0 bases respectively, with 16 bases between them. CDR1 is KGHDR, CDR2 SFDVKD, per germline. This CDR3 comprises 15 residues. In DNA form, the CDR3 reads TGTGCCACCTCCGGGAAAGACGGGTACCAAGAGACCCAGTACTTC. Its translation: CATSGKDGYQETQYF.

The V gene is TRBV30, the J gene TRBJ1-2; tentative D call: TRBD1 (5 bases). The CDR3 totals 11 residues. Trimming stripped 0 bases from V and 8 bases from J, with 7 bases between. CDR1 and CDR2 (germline): GTSNPN, SVGIG (reference sequence). The CDR3 bases are TGTGCCTGGAGTGTACGACAGGGCTACACCTTC. It is translated as CAWSVRQGYTF.

This clonotype occurred many times. The chain is built from TRBV4-3 and TRBJ2-3; 14 nucleotides align to TRBD2. CDR3 size: 17 residues. CDR1 and CDR2 from the germline V gene are LGHNA and YSLEER. V lost 4 bases to trimming and J lost 5 bases; unmatched junction nucleotides: 8. The CDR3 sequence: CASSLLTSGGVVDTQYF. The CDR3 nucleotides are TGCGCCAGCAGCCTTTTGACTAGCGGGGGGGTAGTAGATACGCAGTATTTT.

This clonotype was counted ten times or more. Here the CDR3 reads CASSLGFRGGEQYF. The CDR3 nucleotides are TGTGCCAGCAGTTTAGGTTTCAGGGGAGGCGAGCAGTACTTC. This chain links TRBV12-3 or TRBV12-4 with TRBJ2-7; the D call may be TRBD1 or TRBD2 (6 bases each). V lost 1 base and J 6 bases, leaving 13 bases between the germline ends. The CDR3 length is 14 residues.

Here the CDR3 DNA reads TGTGCCAGCAGCTTGCGCCAGGCGGAGACCCAGTACTTC. Its protein is CASSLRQAETQYF. The chain employs TRBV5-6 and TRBJ2-5; no reliable D call. The V end was cut by 1 base, the J end by 5 bases, with 9 bases between. CDR3 size: 13 residues. The germline V gene has CDR1 SGHDT and CDR2 YYEEEE.

V gene TRBV19 combines with J gene TRBJ2-2; D not resolved. This CDR3 is 15 amino acids long. V lost 3 bases and J lost 6, with 14 bases in between. Germline V gene lookup returns CDR1 LNHDA and CDR2 SQIVND (reference sequence). DNA for the CDR3: TGTGCCAGTAGTATGAGTTTCGGAAGCCCCGGGGAGCTGTTTTTT. This encodes CASSMSFGSPGELFF.

This clonotype was detected many times. The J gene is TRBJ2-7, the V gene TRBV20-1; 9 bases match TRBD1. With 6 bases clipped from V and 1 base from J, the junction kept 1 base outside the gene matches. CDR3 length: 12 residues. Germline loops: CDR1 DFQATT, CDR2 SNEGSKA (reference sequence). Here the CDR3 DNA reads TGCAGTGCCGGGACAGGGTCCTACGAGCAGTACTTC. Amino acid sequence: CSAGTGSYEQYF.

This clonotype was detected many times. V and J are TRBV5-1 and TRBJ2-3; 10 bases are shared with TRBD1. CDR1 and CDR2 from the germline V gene are SGHRS and YFSETQ. The CDR3 length is 16 residues. Trimming at V came to 4 bases and at J to 3 bases, leaving 8 bases not matched to a gene. CDR3 in amino acids: CASSGRQGASTDTQYF. The CDR3 DNA is TGCGCCAGCAGCGGGAGACAGGGGGCGTCGACAGATACGCAGTATTTT. Full variable domain (outside the CDR3, taken from reference TRBV5-1 and TRBJ2-3): KAGVTQTPRYLIKTRGQQVTLSCSPISGHRSVSWYQQTPGQGLQFLFEYFSETQRNKGNFPGRFSGRQFSNSRSEMNVSTLELGDSALYLCASSGRQGASTDTQYFGPGTRLTVL.

The chain carries TRBV28 and TRBJ2-1; maybe TRBD1 (6 bases). Germline V gene lookup returns CDR1 MDHEN and CDR2 SYDVKM. The V and J ends lost 5 bases and 8 bases respectively, with 10 bases between them. CDR3 length: 12 residues. The CDR3: CASSIYRDEQFF. The CDR3 coding sequence is TGTGCCAGCAGTATATACAGGGATGAGCAGTTCTTC.

This clonotype has a count of ten or more. The J gene is TRBJ2-1, the V gene TRBV20-1; D is unresolved. Looked up from germline, CDR1 is DFQATT and CDR2 is SNEGSKA (reference sequence). Trimming shortened V by 3 bases and J by 2 bases, and 8 bases separated the two germline ends. The CDR3 spans 13 residues. The CDR3 DNA reads TGCAGTGCTAGTATGTCGGCCTACAATGAGCAGTTCTTC. Translation gives CSASMSAYNEQFF.

The rearrangement links TRBV30 to TRBJ2-5, with TRBD2 as a possible D gene (6 bases). The CDR3 spans 12 residues. Germline V gene sequence: CDR1 GTSNPN, CDR2 SVGIG (reference sequence). Trimming shortened V by 4 bases and J by 7 bases, and 13 bases separated the two germline ends. The CDR3 DNA reads TGTGCCTGGAATGGAGCCGGGGGGACCCAGTACTTC. Translated: CAWNGAGGTQYF.

In this sample, this clonotype turned up once. The V call is TRBV10-3, the J call TRBJ2-2; 7 nucleotides agree with TRBD2. This CDR3 spans 15 amino acids. V lost 8 bases, J lost 0 bases, and 6 bases stayed unmatched. Germline V CDR1 and CDR2: ENHRY, SYGVKD. The CDR3 sequence is CAIGGRGPNTGELFF. CDR3 coding DNA: TGTGCCATCGGGGGGAGGGGTCCGAACACCGGGGAGCTGTTTTTT.

The table lists this clonotype with a few counts. CDR3 sequence (DNA): TGTGCCAGCTCACCATCTGGACCGGGGGGCTCTGGAAACACCATATATTTT. This codes for CASSPSGPGGSGNTIYF. The chain links TRBV18 to TRBJ1-3; the D gene is possibly TRBD1 (5 bases). The V and J ends lost 2 bases and 0 bases respectively, with 14 bases between them. This CDR3 comprises 17 residues. Germline CDR1 reads KGHSH; CDR2 reads LQKENI.

This clonotype was detected a few times. V and J are TRBV7-2 and TRBJ2-5; 8 nucleotides line up with TRBD1. CDR3 length: 16 amino acids. V lost 5 bases, J lost 3 bases, and 11 bases stayed unmatched. CDR1 SGHTA and CDR2 FQGNSA come from the germline V gene. The CDR3 DNA is TGTGCCAGCAGCCCTAGGACAGGGTTGAGAAAAGAGACCCAGTACTTC. Translating it yields CASSPRTGLRKETQYF.

The DNA of the CDR3 is TGTGCCACCATTTCGGAGGCAGGGGGGGTTTACACTGAAGCTTTCTTT. It codes for CATISEAGGVYTEAFF. This chain uses TRBV15 with TRBJ1-1, with 7 nucleotides matching TRBD1. The CDR3 contains 16 residues. V trimming: 7 bases; J trimming: 3 bases; junction bases outside the gene matches: 14. Germline V lookup: CDR1 LNHNV, CDR2 YYDKDF (reference sequence).

The chain uses TRBV28 and TRBJ2-3; D remains ambiguous. Trimming left V 6 bases short and J 5 bases short, with 18 bases between. The CDR3 is made up of 15 amino acids. The germline V gene encodes CDR1 MDHEN and CDR2 SYDVKM. CDR3 in amino acids: CASRATPQQRDTQYF. The CDR3 bases are TGTGCCAGCAGAGCAACCCCCCAGCAGCGAGATACGCAGTATTTT.

This clonotype was seen only a few times. The CDR3 sequence is CASTNLYRDRGQNEQFF. In nucleotides, the CDR3 is TGTGCCAGCACGAACCTCTACCGGGACAGGGGGCAAAATGAGCAGTTCTTC. V and J are TRBV6-2 or TRBV6-3 and TRBJ2-1, with 12 bases lining up with TRBD1. The J segment lost 7 bases and the V segment lost 7 bases, leaving 14 bases of the junction unmatched. The length of the CDR3 is 17 residues. CDR1 and CDR2 from the germline V gene are MNHEY and SVGEGT.